This T cell receptor (beta chain) was identified during a study of shared clonotypes between healthy human individuals. Broader study findings: The generation probabilities recorded for non-shared clonotypes fell below those of clonotypes shared by all four donors.

Researchers divided each subset's genomic DNA evenly across several immunoSEQ plates. Data came from immunoSEQ multiplex PCR; TCRdb stores just in-frame clones and leaves some out. The data hold 2 million to 2.5 million clones, with around 95% observed a single time. Turning to this clone: Its matching antigen is unknown.

The CDR3 runs 15 residues. CDR1 and CDR2 (germline): MNHEY, SMNVEV (reference sequence). The V and J ends lost 5 bases and 0 bases respectively, with 8 bases between them. The clonotype was recovered from a man between 18 and 29 years old in good health. The specimen was naive CD4+ T cells sorted from blood. Subset in this sample: CD45RA+ positively selected. The chain carries TRBV27 and TRBJ1-6; no definite D call. The chain's CDR3 is CASSLRSSYNSPLHF. For the CDR3, the DNA is TGTGCCAGCAGTCTGAGGAGCTCCTATAATTCACCCCTCCACTTT.